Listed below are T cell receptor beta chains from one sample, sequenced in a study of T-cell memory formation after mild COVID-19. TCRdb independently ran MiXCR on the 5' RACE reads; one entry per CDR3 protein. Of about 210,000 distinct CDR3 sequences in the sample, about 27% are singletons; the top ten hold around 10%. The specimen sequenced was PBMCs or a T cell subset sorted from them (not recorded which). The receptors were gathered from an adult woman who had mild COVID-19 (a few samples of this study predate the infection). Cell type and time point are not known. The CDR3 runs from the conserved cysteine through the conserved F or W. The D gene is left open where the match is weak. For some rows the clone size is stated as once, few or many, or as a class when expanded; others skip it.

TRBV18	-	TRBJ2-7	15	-	CASSPYGPGSYEQYF	TGTGCCAGCTCACCCTACGGCCCGGGGTCCTACGAGCAGTACTTC
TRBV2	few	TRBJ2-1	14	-	CASRGPLWDNEQFF	TGTGCCAGCAGGGGGCCCCTATGGGACAATGAGCAGTTCTTC
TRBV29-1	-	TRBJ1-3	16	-	CSVGKVAGAFGNTIYF	TGCAGCGTTGGTAAAGTAGCAGGCGCCTTTGGAAACACCATATATTTT
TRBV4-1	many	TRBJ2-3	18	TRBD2	CASSQPGLAAGGTDTQYF	TGCGCCAGCAGCCAACCGGGACTAGCGGCGGGAGGCACAGATACGCAGTATTTT
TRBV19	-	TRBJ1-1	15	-	CASSTLSTANTEAFF	TGTGCCAGTAGCACCCTATCGACCGCTAACACTGAAGCTTTCTTT
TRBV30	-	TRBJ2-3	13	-	CAWSKANTDTQYF	TGTGCCTGGAGTAAGGCGAACACAGATACGCAGTATTTT
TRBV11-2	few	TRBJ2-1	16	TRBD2	CASSFRLADKNYEQFF	TGTGCCAGCAGCTTCAGACTAGCGGATAAGAACTATGAGCAGTTCTTC
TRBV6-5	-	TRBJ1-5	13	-	CASSYAGNQPQHF	TGTGCCAGCAGTTACGCGGGCAATCAGCCCCAGCATTTT
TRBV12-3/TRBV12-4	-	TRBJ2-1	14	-	CASRSSTSYNEQFF	TGTGCCAGCAGATCCTCGACTAGCTACAATGAGCAGTTCTTC
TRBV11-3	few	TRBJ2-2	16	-	CASSFEQGGNTGELFF	TGTGCCAGCAGCTTTGAACAGGGCGGAAACACCGGGGAGCTGTTTTTT
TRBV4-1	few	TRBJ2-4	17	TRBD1	CASSQVRQGAKAGIQYF	TGCGCCAGCAGCCAAGTCAGACAGGGGGCTAAAGCGGGCATTCAGTACTTC
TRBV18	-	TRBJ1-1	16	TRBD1	CDSSPQTQGRNTEAFF	TGTGACAGCTCACCACAGACACAGGGGAGGAACACTGAAGCTTTCTTT
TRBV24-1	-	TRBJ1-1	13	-	CATSDLERGGTFF	TGTGCCACCAGTGATTTGGAGCGAGGTGGGACTTTCTTT
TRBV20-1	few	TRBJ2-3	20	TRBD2	CSARDLASGGLHSITDTQYF	TGCAGTGCTAGAGATCTCGCTAGCGGGGGCCTCCATTCTATCACAGATACGCAGTATTTT
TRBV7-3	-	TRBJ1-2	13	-	CASSFEPRGGYTF	TGTGCCAGCAGCTTTGAACCACGCGGTGGCTACACCTTC
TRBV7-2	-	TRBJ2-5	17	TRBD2	CASSLVAREWGEETQYF	TGTGCCAGCAGCTTAGTCGCGCGGGAGTGGGGGGAAGAGACCCAGTACTTC
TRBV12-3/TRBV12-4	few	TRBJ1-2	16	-	CASSLVAGTLGYGYTF	TGTGCCAGCAGTTTAGTAGCAGGGACGCTCGGTTATGGCTACACCTTC
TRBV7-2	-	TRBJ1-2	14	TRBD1	CASYRGQANYGYTF	TGTGCCAGCTACAGGGGCCAAGCTAACTATGGCTACACCTTC
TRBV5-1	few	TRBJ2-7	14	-	CASNPTGSTYEQYF	TGCGCCAGCAATCCAACAGGGTCAACCTACGAGCAGTACTTC
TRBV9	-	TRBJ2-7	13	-	CASSPVREGEQYF	TGTGCCAGCTCTCCCGTCAGGGAAGGTGAGCAGTACTTC
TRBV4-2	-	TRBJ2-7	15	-	CASSQDSARSYEQYF	TGTGCCAGCAGCCAAGATTCTGCTAGGTCCTACGAGCAGTACTTC
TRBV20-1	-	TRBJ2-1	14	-	CSAPLGPPYNEQFF	TGCAGTGCGCCACTCGGGCCACCCTACAATGAGCAGTTCTTC
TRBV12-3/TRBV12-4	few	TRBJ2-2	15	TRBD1	CASSPRTGLPGELFF	TGTGCCAGCAGCCCCCGGACAGGGCTCCCCGGGGAGCTGTTTTTT
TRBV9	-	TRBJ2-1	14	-	CASIVMGNNNEQFF	TGTGCCAGCATCGTAATGGGAAACAACAATGAGCAGTTCTTC
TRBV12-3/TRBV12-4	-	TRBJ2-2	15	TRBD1	CASSLGTGATGELFF	TGTGCCAGCAGTTTAGGGACAGGGGCCACCGGGGAGCTGTTTTTT
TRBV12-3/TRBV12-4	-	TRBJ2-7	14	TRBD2	CASRPGLGLYEQYF	TGTGCCAGCAGACCGGGACTGGGACTATACGAGCAGTACTTC
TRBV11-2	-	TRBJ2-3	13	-	CASSLGRADTQYF	TGTGCCAGCAGCTTGGGTCGAGCAGATACGCAGTATTTT
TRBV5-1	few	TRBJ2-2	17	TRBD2	CASSSNIAGGPVGELFF	TGCGCCAGCAGCTCCAACATAGCGGGAGGGCCGGTCGGGGAGCTGTTTTTT
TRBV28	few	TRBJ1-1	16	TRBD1	CASNSPLRGRGTEAFF	TGTGCCAGCAACTCGCCGCTCAGGGGGCGAGGCACTGAAGCTTTCTTT
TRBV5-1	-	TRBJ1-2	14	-	CASSLVSGFNGYTF	TGCGCCAGCAGCTTGGTTTCAGGGTTTAATGGCTACACCTTC
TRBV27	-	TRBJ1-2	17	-	CASSRRGQTTMNYGYTF	TGTGCCAGCAGTCGCAGAGGACAGACTACTATGAACTATGGCTACACCTTC
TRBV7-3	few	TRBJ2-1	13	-	CASSLSENNEQFF	TGTGCCAGCAGCTTATCGGAGAACAATGAGCAGTTCTTC
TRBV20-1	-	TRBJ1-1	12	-	CSAKEGGAEAFF	TGCAGTGCCAAAGAGGGAGGGGCAGAAGCTTTCTTT
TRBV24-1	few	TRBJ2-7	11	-	CATSDSLKQYF	TGTGCCACCAGTGACTCTCTAAAGCAGTACTTC
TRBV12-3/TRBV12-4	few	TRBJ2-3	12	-	CASSFPQLTQYF	TGTGCCAGCAGTTTCCCCCAACTTACGCAGTATTTT
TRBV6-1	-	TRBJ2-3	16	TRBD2	CASTIGLAGPTDTQYF	TGTGCCAGCACCATCGGCTTAGCGGGGCCCACAGATACGCAGTATTTT
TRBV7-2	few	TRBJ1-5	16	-	CASSLGSWAGDQPQHF	TGTGCCAGCAGCTTAGGGAGCTGGGCGGGGGATCAGCCCCAGCATTTT
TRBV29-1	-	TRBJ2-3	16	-	CSVESPTGGGSDTQYF	TGCAGCGTTGAAAGTCCCACTGGGGGCGGATCAGATACGCAGTATTTT
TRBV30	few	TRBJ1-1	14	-	CAWIPDGWNTEAFF	TGTGCCTGGATTCCCGACGGCTGGAACACTGAAGCTTTCTTT
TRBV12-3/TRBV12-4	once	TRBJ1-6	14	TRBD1	CASSLTGADSPLHF	TGTGCCAGCAGCCTGACAGGGGCGGATTCACCCCTCCACTTT
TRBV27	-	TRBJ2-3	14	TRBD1	CASSRDRVIDTQYF	TGTGCCAGCAGTCGGGACAGGGTGATAGATACGCAGTATTTT
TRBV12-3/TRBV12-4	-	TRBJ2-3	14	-	CASLERGYTDTQYF	TGTGCCAGCTTAGAGAGGGGGTACACAGATACGCAGTATTTT
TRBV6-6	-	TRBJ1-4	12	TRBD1	CASSSPGGYFFF	TGTGCCAGCAGTTCCCCAGGGGGATACTTTTTTTTT
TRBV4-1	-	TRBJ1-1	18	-	CASSLVGQINPFNTEAFF	TGCGCCAGCAGCCTCGTAGGGCAGATCAACCCTTTTAACACTGAAGCTTTCTTT
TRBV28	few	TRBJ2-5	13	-	CASSRGRGETQYF	TGTGCCAGCTCGAGGGGGAGAGGGGAGACCCAGTACTTC
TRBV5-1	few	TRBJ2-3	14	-	CASSFQGSTDTQYF	TGCGCCAGCAGCTTTCAGGGAAGCACAGATACGCAGTATTTT
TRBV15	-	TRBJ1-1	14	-	CATSRVADNTEAFF	TGTGCCACCAGCAGAGTTGCGGACAACACTGAAGCTTTCTTT